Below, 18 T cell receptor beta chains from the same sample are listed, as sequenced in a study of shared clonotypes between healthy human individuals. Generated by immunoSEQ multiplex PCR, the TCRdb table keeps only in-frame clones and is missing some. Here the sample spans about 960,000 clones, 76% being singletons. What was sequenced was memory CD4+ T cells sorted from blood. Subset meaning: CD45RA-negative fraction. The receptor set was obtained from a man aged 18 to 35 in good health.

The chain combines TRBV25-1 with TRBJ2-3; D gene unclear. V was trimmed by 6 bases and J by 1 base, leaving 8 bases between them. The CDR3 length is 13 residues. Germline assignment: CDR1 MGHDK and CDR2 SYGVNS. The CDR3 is CASSPTGTDTQYF. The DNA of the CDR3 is TGTGCCAGCAGCCCGACTGGCACAGATACGCAGTATTTT.

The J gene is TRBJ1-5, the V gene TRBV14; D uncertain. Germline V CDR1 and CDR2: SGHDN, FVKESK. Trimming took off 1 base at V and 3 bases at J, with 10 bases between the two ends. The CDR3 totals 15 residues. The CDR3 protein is CASSQGPTLNQPQHF. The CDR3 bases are TGTGCCAGCAGCCAAGGGCCAACACTCAATCAGCCCCAGCATTTT.

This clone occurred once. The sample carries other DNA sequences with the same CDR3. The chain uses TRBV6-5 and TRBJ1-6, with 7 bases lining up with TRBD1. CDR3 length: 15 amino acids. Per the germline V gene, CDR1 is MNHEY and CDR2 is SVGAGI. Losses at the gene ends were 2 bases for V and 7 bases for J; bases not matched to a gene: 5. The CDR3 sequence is CASSYSRGGNSPLHF. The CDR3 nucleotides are TGTGCCAGCAGTTACAGCAGGGGGGGAAATTCACCCCTCCACTTT.

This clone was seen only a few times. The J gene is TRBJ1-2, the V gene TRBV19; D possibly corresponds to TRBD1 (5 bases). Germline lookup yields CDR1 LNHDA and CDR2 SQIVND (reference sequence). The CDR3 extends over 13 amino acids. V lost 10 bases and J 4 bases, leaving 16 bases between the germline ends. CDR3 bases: TGTGCCACCCAACCGACAGATTTCTATGGCTACACCTTC. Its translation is CATQPTDFYGYTF.

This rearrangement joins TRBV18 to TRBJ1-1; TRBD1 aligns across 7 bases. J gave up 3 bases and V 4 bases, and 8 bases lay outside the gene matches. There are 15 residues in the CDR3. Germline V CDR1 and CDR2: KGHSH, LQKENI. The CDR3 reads CASSRDRVYDTEAFF. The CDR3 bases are TGTGCCAGCTCACGAGACAGGGTTTACGACACTGAAGCTTTCTTT.

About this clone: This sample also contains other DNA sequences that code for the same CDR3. CDR3 amino acids: CASSLAGAGETQYF. DNA of the CDR3: TGTGCCAGCAGCTTAGCAGGGGCGGGGGAGACCCAGTACTTC. The V and J genes are TRBV7-2 and TRBJ2-5; D perhaps matches TRBD2 (6 bases). This CDR3 has 14 residues. Per the germline V gene, CDR1 is SGHTA and CDR2 is FQGNSA. Trimming pared 0 bases from V and 5 bases from J, leaving 10 bases between.

CDR3 sequence: CASSSQGDTIYF. CDR3 in DNA: TGTGCCAGCAGTAGCCAGGGGGACACCATATATTTT. The chain recombines TRBV28 with TRBJ1-3; 7 bases are shared with TRBD1. V shed 5 bases, J shed 8 bases, and the junction held 3 bases outside the gene matches. The CDR3 has 12 residues. From germline, CDR1 is MDHEN and CDR2 SYDVKM.

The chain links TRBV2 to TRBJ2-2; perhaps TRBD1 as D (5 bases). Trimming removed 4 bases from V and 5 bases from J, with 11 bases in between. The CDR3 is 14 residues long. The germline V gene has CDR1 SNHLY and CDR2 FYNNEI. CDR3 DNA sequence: TGTGCCAGCAGTGTAGGGGCGCGGACCGGGGAGCTGTTTTTT. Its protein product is CASSVGARTGELFF.

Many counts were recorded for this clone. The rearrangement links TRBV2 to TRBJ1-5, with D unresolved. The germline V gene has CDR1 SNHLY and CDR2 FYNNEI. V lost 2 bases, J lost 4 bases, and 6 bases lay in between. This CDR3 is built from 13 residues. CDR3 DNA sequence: TGTGCCAGCAGTGAACGGCGGAATCAGCCCCAGCATTTT. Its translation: CASSERRNQPQHF.

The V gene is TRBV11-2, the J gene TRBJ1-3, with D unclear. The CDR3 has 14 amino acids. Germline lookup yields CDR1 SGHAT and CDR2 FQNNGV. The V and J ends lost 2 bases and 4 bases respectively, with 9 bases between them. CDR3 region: CASSLSYGGNTIYF. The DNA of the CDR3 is TGTGCCAGCAGCTTAAGTTATGGAGGAAACACCATATATTTT.

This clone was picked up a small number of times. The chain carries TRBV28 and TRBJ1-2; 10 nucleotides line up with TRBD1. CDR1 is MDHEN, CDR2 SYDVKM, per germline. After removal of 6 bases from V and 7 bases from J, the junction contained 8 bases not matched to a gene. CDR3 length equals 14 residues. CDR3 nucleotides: TGTGCCAGCAGCCTCCGACAGGGGGCGGGTGGCTACACCTTC. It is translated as CASSLRQGAGGYTF.

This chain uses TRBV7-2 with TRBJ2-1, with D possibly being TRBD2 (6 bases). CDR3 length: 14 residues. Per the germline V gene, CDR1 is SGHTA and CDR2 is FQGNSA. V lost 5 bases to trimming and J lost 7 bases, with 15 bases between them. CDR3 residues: CASSRSTSRNEQFF. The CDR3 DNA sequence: TGTGCCAGCAGCCGTTCGACTAGTAGGAATGAGCAGTTCTTC.

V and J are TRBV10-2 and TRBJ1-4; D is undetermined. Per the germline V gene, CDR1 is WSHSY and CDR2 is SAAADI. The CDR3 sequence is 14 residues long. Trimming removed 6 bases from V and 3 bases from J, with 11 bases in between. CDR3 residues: CASREGWSNEKLFF. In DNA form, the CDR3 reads TGCGCCAGCAGAGAGGGCTGGTCTAATGAAAAACTGTTTTTT.

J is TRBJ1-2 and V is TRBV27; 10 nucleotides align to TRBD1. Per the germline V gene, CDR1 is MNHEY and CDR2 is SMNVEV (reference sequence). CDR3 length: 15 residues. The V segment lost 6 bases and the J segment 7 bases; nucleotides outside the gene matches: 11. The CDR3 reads CASRSPTGGRLGYTF. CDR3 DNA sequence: TGTGCCAGCAGGTCCCCGACAGGGGGCAGACTTGGCTACACCTTC.

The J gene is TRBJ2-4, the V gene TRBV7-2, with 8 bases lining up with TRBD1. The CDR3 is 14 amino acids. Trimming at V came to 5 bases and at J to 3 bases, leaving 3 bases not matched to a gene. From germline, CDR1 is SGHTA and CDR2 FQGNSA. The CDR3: CASSLTGGKNIQYF. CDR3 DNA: TGTGCCAGCAGCCTTACAGGGGGCAAAAACATTCAGTACTTC.

The CDR3: CASSAPRDRGRGISNQPQHF. CDR3 nucleotide sequence: TGTGCCAGCAGCGCGCCGAGAGACAGGGGAAGGGGGATTAGCAATCAGCCCCAGCATTTT. The chain recombines TRBV9 with TRBJ1-5; 8 bases agree with TRBD1. Unmatched junction bases numbered 17, after V lost 3 bases and J lost 0 bases. Germline-derived CDR1 and CDR2 are SGDLS and YYNGEE. The CDR3 runs to 20 residues.

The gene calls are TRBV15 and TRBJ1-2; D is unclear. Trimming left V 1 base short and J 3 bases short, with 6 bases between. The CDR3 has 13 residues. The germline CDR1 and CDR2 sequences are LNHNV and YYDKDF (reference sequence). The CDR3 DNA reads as TGTGCCACCAGCAGAGTGGATTACTATGGCTACACCTTC. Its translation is CATSRVDYYGYTF.

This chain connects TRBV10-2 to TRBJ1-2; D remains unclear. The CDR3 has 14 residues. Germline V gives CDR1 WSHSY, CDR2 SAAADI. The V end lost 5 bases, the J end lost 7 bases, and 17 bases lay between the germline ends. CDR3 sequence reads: CASSPGRTSSGYTF. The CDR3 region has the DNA TGCGCCAGCAGTCCGGGAAGGACCTCTAGTGGCTACACCTTC.